The clone carrying this TCR beta chain was counted many times. Its specificity is unknown. CDR1 LGHNT and CDR2 FRNRAP come from the germline V gene. V was trimmed by 0 bases and J by 10 bases, leaving 7 bases between them. CDR3 size: 12 residues. TCRdb used MiXCR to reprocess the reads, holding one entry per CDR3 protein. The sample has under 600,000 distinct CDR3 sequences; about 15% are singletons. The sample belongs to a study of T cell repertoires in cytomegalovirus infection. Study-level information: Indications of both CMV infection and matching HLA type were provided by public TCR beta signatures. Regarding the study as a whole: HLA-C-restricted CMV clonotypes gave the most frequent clonotype in two of eight donors.

The chain recombines TRBV12-5 with TRBJ2-1; D might be TRBD1 (6 bases). This clonotype was sampled from a human donor in good health (CMV status not recorded). Some clones in this sample may be carry-over from other donors' samples. Source material: CD8+ T cells from PBMCs. Written as DNA, the CDR3 is TGTGCTAGTGGTTTGGTAAGGGGGGAGCAGTTCTTC. Translating it yields CASGLVRGEQFF.